Listed here are 7 T cell receptor beta chains from one sample, sequenced in a study of blood T cell repertoires in COVID-19. TCRdb keeps only in-frame clones here, not all; method: immunoSEQ multiplex PCR. The sample has about 220,000 clones, 86% seen once. The sample consisted of peripheral blood. These TCRs come from a woman aged 50 to 60 with COVID-19, enrolled during active disease.

The rearrangement links TRBV18 to TRBJ2-3, with D perhaps TRBD1 (5 bases). There are 15 residues in the CDR3. Trimming pared 3 bases from V and 6 bases from J, leaving 16 bases between. CDR1 is KGHSH and CDR2 is LQKENI in the germline V gene. For the CDR3, the DNA is TGTGCCAGCTCACCGGCCCGCCCAAAGGGGGATACGCAGTATTTT. Translation gives CASSPARPKGDTQYF.

The chain combines TRBV28 with TRBJ2-6; D is perhaps TRBD1 (5 bases). The germline gives CDR1 MDHEN, CDR2 SYDVKM. The CDR3 loop spans 14 amino acids. Trimming removed 5 bases from V and 6 bases from J, with 11 bases in between. CDR3 nucleotides: TGTGCCAGCAGTCCAAGGGGCTTGGCCAACGTCCTGACTTTC. It yields the protein CASSPRGLANVLTF.

The rearrangement links TRBV18 to TRBJ2-1; TRBD1 agrees at 7 bases. The junction had 7 bases not matched to a gene; V was cut back by 3 bases and J by 5 bases. The length of the CDR3 is 15 residues. The germline CDR1 and CDR2 sequences are KGHSH and LQKENI. The CDR3 coding sequence is TGTGCCAGCTCACCCCCGGGACAGAACGACAATGAGCAGTTCTTC. This gives the protein CASSPPGQNDNEQFF. The full variable domain, its missing parts supplied by reference TRBV18 and TRBJ2-1, is NAGVMQNPRHLVRRRGQEARLRCSPMKGHSHVYWYRQLPEEGLKFMVYLQKENIIDESGMPKERFSAEFPKEGPSILRIQQVVRGDSAAYFCASSPPGQNDNEQFFGPGTRLTVL.

The chain employs TRBV6-4 and TRBJ1-4, with D maybe TRBD1 (5 bases). The CDR3 has 14 amino acids. In germline, CDR1 is MRHNA, CDR2 SNTAGT. Deletions cut 6 bases from V and 7 bases from J, with 15 bases between. The CDR3 sequence: CASSPTAGGEKLFF. The CDR3 bases are TGTGCCAGCAGCCCGACAGCCGGGGGTGAAAAACTGTTTTTT.

The chain carries TRBV30 and TRBJ1-1; D is perhaps TRBD1 (6 bases). With 0 bases removed from V and 5 bases from J, the gap between germline ends came to 16 bases. This CDR3 is built from 15 residues. Germline CDR1 and CDR2: GTSNPN and SVGIG (reference sequence). The CDR3 loop is CAWSVRGAYSTEAFF. As DNA, the CDR3 is TGTGCCTGGAGTGTACGGGGGGCCTATAGTACTGAAGCTTTCTTT.

The chain combines TRBV5-1 with TRBJ1-1; no reliable D call. Germline V lookup: CDR1 SGHRS, CDR2 YFSETQ. Trimming shortened V by 4 bases and J by 2 bases, and 18 bases separated the two germline ends. The CDR3 is made up of 16 amino acids. The CDR3 nucleotides read TGCGCCAGCAGCCCGCCTATAAGAGCCCTCAACACTGAAGCTTTCTTT. The encoded protein is CASSPPIRALNTEAFF.

With regard to this clone: This sample includes further DNA sequences coding for the same CDR3. The chain recombines TRBV11-2 with TRBJ1-2; tentatively, D is TRBD1 (5 bases). Germline CDR1 is SGHAT and CDR2 is FQNNGV. This CDR3 contains 12 residues. V lost 5 bases, J lost 4 bases, and 8 bases lay in between. CDR3 DNA: TGTGCCAGCAGCCCCGGGGGCTATGGCTACACCTTC. Protein sequence: CASSPGGYGYTF.